The 23 T cell receptor beta chains below come from one sample, sequenced in a study of T cells after posttransplantation cyclophosphamide. Clones were sequenced by immunoSEQ multiplex PCR, and TCRdb holds only the in-frame ones, with some missing. The repertoire has around 35,000 clones, none seen only once; the ten largest take about 6.4%. The sequencing input was PBMCs. Every receptor here comes from a man aged 25-45 years in good health and a related stem cell transplant donor.

This clone was recorded many times. This chain uses TRBV19 with TRBJ1-2; possibly TRBD1 for D (6 bases). V lost 3 bases and J 0 bases, leaving 11 bases between the germline ends. Germline CDR1 is LNHDA and CDR2 is SQIVND (reference sequence). The CDR3 has 15 residues. The CDR3 sequence: CASSITGKANYGYTF. The DNA for the CDR3 is TGTGCCAGTAGTATTACAGGGAAGGCTAACTATGGCTACACCTTC. Full variable domain (remainder filled in from reference TRBV19 and TRBJ1-2): DGGITQSPKYLFRKEGQNVTLSCEQNLNHDAMYWYRQDPGQGLRLIYYSQIVNDFQKGDIAEGYSVSREKKESFPLTVTSAQKNPTAFYLCASSITGKANYGYTFGSGTRLTVV.

This clone has a count of ten or more. The V call is TRBV4-2, the J call TRBJ2-5; D is uncertain. Germline-derived CDR1 and CDR2 are LGHNA and YNFKEQ. This CDR3 contains 13 residues. The V end lost 0 bases, the J end lost 5 bases, and 7 bases lay between the germline ends. The DNA for the CDR3 is TGTGCCAGCAGCCAAGATAACCGGGAGACCCAGTACTTC. Translating gives CASSQDNRETQYF.

This clone was seen a handful of times. This chain joins TRBV6-1 and TRBJ2-3; maybe TRBD1 (5 bases). V was trimmed by 3 bases and J by 1 base, leaving 8 bases between them. CDR1 and CDR2 (germline): MNHNS, SASEGT. The CDR3 has 14 amino acids. CDR3 sequence: CASSDLRGTDTQYF. CDR3 DNA sequence: TGTGCCAGCAGTGATCTCAGGGGCACAGATACGCAGTATTTT.

This clone has a count of ten or more. This rearrangement joins TRBV6-5 to TRBJ2-3, with TRBD1 identical over 7 bases. CDR1 and CDR2 (germline): MNHEY, SVGAGI. V lost 5 bases to trimming and J lost 2 bases; unmatched junction nucleotides: 7. This CDR3 comprises 15 residues. The CDR3: CASSPQGPHTDTQYF. Here the CDR3 DNA reads TGTGCCAGCAGTCCACAGGGGCCACACACAGATACGCAGTATTTT.

The table lists this clone with many counts. This sequence joins TRBV5-1 and TRBJ1-1; TRBD1 agrees at 8 bases. Looked up from germline, CDR1 is SGHRS and CDR2 is YFSETQ. CDR3 length: 16 amino acids. V shed 4 bases, J shed 3 bases, and the junction held 11 bases outside the gene matches. The DNA for the CDR3 is TGCGCCAGCAGCGCTGGACAGGGATGGGAGGACACTGAAGCTTTCTTT. Amino acids: CASSAGQGWEDTEAFF.

This clone appeared many times. The chain employs TRBV6-5 and TRBJ1-2, with TRBD1 as a possible D gene (6 bases). V lost 4 bases to trimming and J lost 8 bases, with 20 bases between them. The CDR3 is made up of 15 amino acids. The germline V gene encodes CDR1 MNHEY and CDR2 SVGAGI. The CDR3 region is CASSSPDSAWEGYTF. DNA of the CDR3: TGTGCCAGCAGTTCACCGGACAGTGCCTGGGAAGGCTACACCTTC.

This clone was counted many times. This chain links TRBV6-5 with TRBJ1-3; D is unresolved. Trimming cost V 0 bases and J 2 bases, with 5 bases left between them. CDR3 length: 14 residues. The germline V gene has CDR1 MNHEY and CDR2 SVGAGI. For the CDR3, the DNA is TGTGCCAGCAGTTACTCGAGGGCTGGAAACACCATATATTTT. This gives the protein CASSYSRAGNTIYF.

Ten or more counts support this clone. The V and J genes are TRBV6-5 and TRBJ2-2; unclear D gene. The CDR3 spans 14 residues. V was cut by 2 bases and J by 6 bases, with 10 bases left in between. Germline loops: CDR1 MNHEY, CDR2 SVGAGI. This CDR3 reads CASSYEVEAGELFF. CDR3 DNA sequence: TGTGCCAGCAGTTACGAGGTCGAGGCCGGGGAGCTGTTTTTT.

The chain combines TRBV5-1 with TRBJ2-3, with 11 bases identical to TRBD2. The CDR3 spans 18 residues. Germline loops: CDR1 SGHRS, CDR2 YFSETQ. After removal of 0 bases from V and 2 bases from J, the junction contained 8 bases not matched to a gene. The CDR3 DNA reads TGCGCCAGCAGCTTGGCCTCTAGCGGGGGGCGAGTCACAGATACGCAGTATTTT. It specifies CASSLASSGGRVTDTQYF.

This clone was recorded a few times. The rearrangement uses TRBV5-1 and TRBJ2-2; 8 nucleotides align to TRBD1. V dropped 3 bases and J dropped 4; count of bases not matched to a gene: 8. The CDR3 covers 16 residues. Germline V CDR1 and CDR2: SGHRS, YFSETQ. The CDR3 is CASSSQTGVSTGELFF. The CDR3 DNA reads as TGCGCCAGCAGCTCGCAGACAGGGGTTAGCACCGGGGAGCTGTTTTTT.

This clone occurred many times. The chain recombines TRBV12-3 or TRBV12-4 with TRBJ1-2; D is undetermined. The V end lost 2 bases, the J end lost 8 bases, and 12 bases lay between the germline ends. CDR3 length: 13 residues. CDR3 coding DNA: TGTGCCAGCAGTTTATCAGTGGCGGGGGGCTACACCTTC. It yields the protein CASSLSVAGGYTF.

This clone was seen at least ten times. The chain couples TRBV11-2 to TRBJ1-4, with 7 bases fitting TRBD1. Unmatched junction bases numbered 4, after V lost 4 bases and J lost 2 bases. CDR3 length: 15 amino acids. Germline V gene lookup returns CDR1 SGHAT and CDR2 FQNNGV. The DNA for the CDR3 is TGTGCCAGCAGCTACCGAGGGGGCACTAATGAAAAACTGTTTTTT. Translation gives CASSYRGGTNEKLFF.

This clone was seen at least ten times. This sequence joins TRBV14 and TRBJ1-2; D gene uncertain. CDR3 length: 14 amino acids. The ends were cut back, 0 bases at V and 8 bases at J, with 13 bases in the middle. In germline, CDR1 is SGHDN, CDR2 FVKESK. The DNA for the CDR3 is TGTGCCAGCAGCCAAGAACGACGGTCTAGCGGCTACACCTTC. This codes for CASSQERRSSGYTF.

This clone was counted ten times or more. V is TRBV18 and J is TRBJ2-7, with 8 bases identical to TRBD1. The CDR3 has 15 amino acids. The V segment lost 3 bases and the J segment 2 bases; nucleotides outside the gene matches: 6. Germline values: CDR1 KGHSH, CDR2 LQKENI. The CDR3 loop is CASSPPTGAAYEQYF. The CDR3 DNA sequence: TGTGCCAGCTCACCGCCGACAGGGGCGGCCTACGAGCAGTACTTC.

In its sample, this clone was seen many times. This chain's CDR3 is CASSVPTGVNEKLFF. CDR3 sequence (DNA): TGTGCCAGCAGTGTCCCGACAGGGGTTAATGAAAAACTGTTTTTT. The V call is TRBV25-1, the J call TRBJ1-4; 8 nucleotides agree with TRBD1. CDR1 and CDR2 from the germline V gene are MGHDK and SYGVNS. The ends lost 4 bases at V and 4 bases at J; junction bases unmatched: 5. This CDR3 region has 15 residues.

This clone came up many times. The V gene is TRBV19, the J gene TRBJ2-1; 8 positions match TRBD2. This CDR3 spans 14 amino acids. J gave up 6 bases and V 6 bases, and 7 bases lay outside the gene matches. In germline, CDR1 is LNHDA, CDR2 SQIVND (reference sequence). The CDR3 DNA is TGTGCCAGTAGAGAAGCGGGGGTCCTCAATGAGCAGTTCTTC. Translating gives CASREAGVLNEQFF.

In this sample, this clone turned up many times. V and J are TRBV10-3 and TRBJ1-5; TRBD1 agrees at 7 bases. CDR1 is ENHRY, CDR2 SYGVKD, per germline. Losses at the gene ends were 10 bases for V and 2 bases for J; bases not matched to a gene: 14. The CDR3 contains 16 residues. CDR3 protein: CATHPDRAGGNQPQHF. In DNA form, the CDR3 reads TGTGCCACCCATCCTGACAGGGCGGGAGGCAATCAGCCCCAGCATTTT.

The table lists this clone with many counts. This chain links TRBV5-4 with TRBJ2-2; D not resolved. The CDR3 extends over 15 amino acids. Trimming cost V 3 bases and J 6 bases, with 15 bases left between them. The germline CDR1 and CDR2 sequences are SGHNT and YYREEE (reference sequence). CDR3 amino acids: CASSSSSTGPGELFF. As DNA, the CDR3 is TGTGCCAGCAGCTCCTCTTCGACGGGTCCCGGGGAGCTGTTTTTT.

By share of the sample, this clone is medium-sized. This chain connects TRBV6-1 to TRBJ1-1; the match to TRBD1 covers 8 bases. The germline V gene encodes CDR1 MNHNS and CDR2 SASEGT. There are 15 residues in the CDR3. Trimming removed 1 base from V and 5 bases from J; junction bases left unmatched: 6. The CDR3 DNA sequence: TGTGCCAGCAGTGAAGGATGGAACAGGGGGACTGAAGCTTTCTTT. Translated, it gives CASSEGWNRGTEAFF.

This clone has ten or more counts. This chain connects TRBV6-1 to TRBJ1-2; TRBD1 matches 8 bases. The ends lost 0 bases at V and 7 bases at J; junction bases unmatched: 13. Germline CDR1 and CDR2: MNHNS and SASEGT. This CDR3 spans 17 amino acids. The CDR3 spells CASSEALRGRGRSGYTF. The CDR3 nucleotides are TGTGCCAGCAGTGAAGCGCTTCGGGGCAGGGGGCGGAGTGGCTACACCTTC.

The V gene is TRBV11-3, the J gene TRBJ2-2; 14 bases are a match to TRBD2. Per the germline V gene, CDR1 is SGHNT and CDR2 is YENEEA. V lost 4 bases and J lost 1; bases outside the gene matches: 5. This CDR3 contains 18 residues. The CDR3 here is CASSSRTSGGRNTGELFF. CDR3 coding DNA: TGTGCCAGCAGCTCCCGGACTAGCGGGGGGAGGAACACCGGGGAGCTGTTTTTT.

Many counts were recorded for this clone. The chain employs TRBV5-4 and TRBJ2-1; tentatively, D is TRBD1 (6 bases). CDR1 and CDR2 from the germline V gene are SGHNT and YYREEE (reference sequence). V was trimmed by 4 bases and J by 5 bases, leaving 10 bases between them. The CDR3 runs 13 residues. This CDR3 is CASSLTGNNEQFF. DNA of the CDR3: TGTGCCAGCAGCCTAACAGGGAACAATGAGCAGTTCTTC.

This clone was detected ten times or more. The gene calls are TRBV19 and TRBJ2-3; perhaps TRBD1 as D (6 bases). CDR1 and CDR2 from the germline V gene are LNHDA and SQIVND (reference sequence). The CDR3 spans 16 residues. Trimming removed 5 bases from V and 6 bases from J, with 21 bases in between. The CDR3 region is CASSASGTPPRDTQYF. CDR3 coding DNA: TGTGCCAGTAGTGCGTCCGGGACACCCCCAAGGGATACGCAGTATTTT.